This T cell receptor (beta chain) was profiled in a study of cytomegalovirus exposure and HLA in healthy donors. Broader study findings: As a later analysis showed, a missense DCLRE1C variant was linked to trimming of TCR beta V- and J-genes. Rarity held for most TCR sequences, but there were some public TCRs that occurred in many donors. Presence/absence analyses took donor sequencing depth as roughly uniform.

Looked up from germline, CDR1 is SGHTA and CDR2 is FQGNSA. The length of the CDR3 is 11 residues. With 5 bases removed from V and 14 bases from J, the gap between germline ends came to 15 bases. Primers for the PCR totalled 60 Vbeta and 13 Jbeta. TCRdb's copy holds only in-frame clones and misses some; the assay was immunoSEQ multiplex PCR. The sample has about 80,000 clones, approximately 60% seen once. This clone has a handful of counts. Antigen specificity is unknown. It was healthy bone marrow donors who served as donors. Sequencing input: PBMCs. V usage is TRBV7-2 and J usage is TRBJ1-2; a weak D match, TRBD1 (6 bases). The sequence derives from a male donor in good health and CMV-seropositive. This CDR3 reads CASSLDSAVTF. The CDR3 coding sequence is TGTGCCAGCAGCCTGGACAGCGCCGTAACCTTC.